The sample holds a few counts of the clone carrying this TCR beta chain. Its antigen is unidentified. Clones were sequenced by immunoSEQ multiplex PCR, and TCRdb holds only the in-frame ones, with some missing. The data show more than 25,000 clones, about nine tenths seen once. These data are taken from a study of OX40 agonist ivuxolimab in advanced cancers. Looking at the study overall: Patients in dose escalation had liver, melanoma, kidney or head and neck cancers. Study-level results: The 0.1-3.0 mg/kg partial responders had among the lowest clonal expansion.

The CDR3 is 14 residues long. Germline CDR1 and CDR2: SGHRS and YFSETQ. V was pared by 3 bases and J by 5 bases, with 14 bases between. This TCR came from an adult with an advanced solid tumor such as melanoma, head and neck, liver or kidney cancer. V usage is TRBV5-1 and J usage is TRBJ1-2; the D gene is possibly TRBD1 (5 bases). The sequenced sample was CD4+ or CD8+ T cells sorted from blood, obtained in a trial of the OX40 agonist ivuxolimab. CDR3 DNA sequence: TGCGCCAGCAGCTGGGGACGCCAACTATATGGCTACACCTTC. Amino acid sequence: CASSWGRQLYGYTF. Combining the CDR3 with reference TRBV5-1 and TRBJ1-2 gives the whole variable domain KAGVTQTPRYLIKTRGQQVTLSCSPISGHRSVSWYQQTPGQGLQFLFEYFSETQRNKGNFPGRFSGRQFSNSRSEMNVSTLELGDSALYLCASSWGRQLYGYTFGSGTRLTVV.